The T cell receptor beta chain under discussion was sequenced for a study of neurological immune-mediated disorders. Volunteers from a blood bank in Maryland, USA, made up the healthy controls. MiXCR was run by TCRdb on the 5' RACE reads, yielding one entry per CDR3 protein. The data hold under 90,000 distinct CDR3 sequences, with 9% to 12% observed a single time. This clonotype was observed at least ten times. The sequencing sample was made of PBMCs. This sequence was found in a man in his forties or fifties in good health.

This CDR3 reads CSASLGLAYEQYF. The CDR3 coding sequence is TGCAGTGCTAGTTTGGGGCTGGCCTACGAGCAGTACTTC. The rearrangement joins TRBV20-1 to TRBJ2-7; a weak D match, TRBD1 (5 bases). Trimming pared 3 bases from V and 2 bases from J, leaving 11 bases between. The CDR3 is made up of 13 amino acids. Germline CDR1 DFQATT, CDR2 SNEGSKA (reference sequence).